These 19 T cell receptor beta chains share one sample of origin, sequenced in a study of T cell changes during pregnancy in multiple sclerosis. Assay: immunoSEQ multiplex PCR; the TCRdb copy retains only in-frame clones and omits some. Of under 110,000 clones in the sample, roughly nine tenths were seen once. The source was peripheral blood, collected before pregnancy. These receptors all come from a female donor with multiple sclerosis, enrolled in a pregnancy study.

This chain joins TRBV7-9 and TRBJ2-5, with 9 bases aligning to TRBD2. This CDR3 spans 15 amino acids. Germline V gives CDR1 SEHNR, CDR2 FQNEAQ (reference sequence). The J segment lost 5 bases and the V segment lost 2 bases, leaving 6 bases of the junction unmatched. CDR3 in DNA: TGTGCCAGCAGCTTATACGGCGGGGGGGCGGAGACCCAGTACTTC. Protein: CASSLYGGGAETQYF.

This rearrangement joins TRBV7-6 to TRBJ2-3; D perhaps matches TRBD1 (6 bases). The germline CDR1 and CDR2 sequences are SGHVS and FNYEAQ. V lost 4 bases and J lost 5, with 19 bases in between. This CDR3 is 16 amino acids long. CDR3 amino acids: CASSSLNRELGDTQYF. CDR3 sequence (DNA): TGTGCCAGCAGCTCCCTAAACAGGGAACTGGGAGATACGCAGTATTTT.

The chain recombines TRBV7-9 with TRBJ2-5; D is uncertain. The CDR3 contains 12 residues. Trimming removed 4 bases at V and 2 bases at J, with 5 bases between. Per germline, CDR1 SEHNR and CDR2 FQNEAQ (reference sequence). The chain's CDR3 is CASSSRQETQYF. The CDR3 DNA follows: TGTGCCAGCAGCTCGCGACAAGAGACCCAGTACTTC.

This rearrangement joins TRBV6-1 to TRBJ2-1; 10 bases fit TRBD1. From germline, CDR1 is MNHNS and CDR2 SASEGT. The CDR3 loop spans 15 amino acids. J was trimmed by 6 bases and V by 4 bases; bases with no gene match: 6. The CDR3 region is CASSVGTGVPNEQFF. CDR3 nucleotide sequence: TGTGCCAGCAGTGTAGGGACAGGGGTACCCAATGAGCAGTTCTTC.

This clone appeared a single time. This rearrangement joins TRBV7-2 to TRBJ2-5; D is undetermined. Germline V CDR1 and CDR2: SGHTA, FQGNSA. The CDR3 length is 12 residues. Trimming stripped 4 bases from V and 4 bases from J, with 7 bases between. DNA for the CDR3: TGTGCCAGCAGCTATAGTGGAGAGACCCAGTACTTC. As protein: CASSYSGETQYF. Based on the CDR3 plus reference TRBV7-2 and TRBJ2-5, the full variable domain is GAGVSQSPSNKVTEKGKDVELRCDPISGHTALYWYRQSLGQGLEFLIYFQGNSAPDKSGLPSDRFSAERTGGSVSTLTIQRTQQEDSAVYLCASSYSGETQYFGPGTRLLVL.

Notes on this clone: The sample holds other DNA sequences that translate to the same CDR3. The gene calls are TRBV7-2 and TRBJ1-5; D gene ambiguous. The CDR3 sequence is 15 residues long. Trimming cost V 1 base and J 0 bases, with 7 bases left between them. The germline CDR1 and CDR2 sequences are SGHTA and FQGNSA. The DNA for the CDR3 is TGTGCCAGCAGCTTAGTAACGGGTAGCAATCAGCCCCAGCATTTT. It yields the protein CASSLVTGSNQPQHF.

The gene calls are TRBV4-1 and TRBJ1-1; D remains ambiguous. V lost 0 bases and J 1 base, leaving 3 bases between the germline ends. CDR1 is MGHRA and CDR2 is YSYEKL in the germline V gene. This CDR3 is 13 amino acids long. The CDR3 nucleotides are TGCGCCAGCAGCCAAGACAGGAACACTGAAGCTTTCTTT. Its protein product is CASSQDRNTEAFF.

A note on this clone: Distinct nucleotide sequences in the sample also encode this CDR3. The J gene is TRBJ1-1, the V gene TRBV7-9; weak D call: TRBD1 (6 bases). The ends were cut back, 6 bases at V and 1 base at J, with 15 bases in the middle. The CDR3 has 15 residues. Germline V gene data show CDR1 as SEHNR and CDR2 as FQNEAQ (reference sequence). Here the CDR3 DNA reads TGTGCCAGCAGTTTCCCCAGGGGAGCGAACACTGAAGCTTTCTTT. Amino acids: CASSFPRGANTEAFF.

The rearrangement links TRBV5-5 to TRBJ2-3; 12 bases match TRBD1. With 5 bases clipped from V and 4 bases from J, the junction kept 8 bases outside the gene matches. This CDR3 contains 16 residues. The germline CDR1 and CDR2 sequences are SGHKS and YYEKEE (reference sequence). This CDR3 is CASSSRDRGPPDTQYF. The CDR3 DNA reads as TGTGCCAGCAGTTCCCGGGACAGGGGGCCCCCAGATACGCAGTATTTT.

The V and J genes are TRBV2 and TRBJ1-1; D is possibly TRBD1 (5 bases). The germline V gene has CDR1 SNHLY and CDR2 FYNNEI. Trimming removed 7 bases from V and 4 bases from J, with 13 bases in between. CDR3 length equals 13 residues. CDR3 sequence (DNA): TGTGCCAGCACCGAGGAGGGGAGCACTGAAGCTTTCTTT. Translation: CASTEEGSTEAFF.

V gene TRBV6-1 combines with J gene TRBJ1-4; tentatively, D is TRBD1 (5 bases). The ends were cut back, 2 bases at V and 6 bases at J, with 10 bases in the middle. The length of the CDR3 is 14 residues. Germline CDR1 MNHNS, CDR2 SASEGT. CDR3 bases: TGTGCCAGCAGTGAAAGGGGCGGGGATGAAAAACTGTTTTTT. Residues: CASSERGGDEKLFF.

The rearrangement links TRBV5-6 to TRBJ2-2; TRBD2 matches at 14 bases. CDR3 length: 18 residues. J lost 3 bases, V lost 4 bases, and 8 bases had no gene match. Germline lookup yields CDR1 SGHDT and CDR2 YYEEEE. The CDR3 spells CASSPGLAGEWDTGELFF. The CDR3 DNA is TGTGCCAGCAGCCCGGGACTAGCGGGGGAATGGGACACCGGGGAGCTGTTTTTT.

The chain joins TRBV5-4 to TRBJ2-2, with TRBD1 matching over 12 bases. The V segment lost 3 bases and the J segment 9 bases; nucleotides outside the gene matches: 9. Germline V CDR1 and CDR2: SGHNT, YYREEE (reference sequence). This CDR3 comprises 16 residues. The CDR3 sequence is CASSSSGTGGFRELFF. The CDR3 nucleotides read TGTGCCAGCAGCTCGTCCGGGACAGGGGGCTTTAGGGAGCTGTTTTTT.

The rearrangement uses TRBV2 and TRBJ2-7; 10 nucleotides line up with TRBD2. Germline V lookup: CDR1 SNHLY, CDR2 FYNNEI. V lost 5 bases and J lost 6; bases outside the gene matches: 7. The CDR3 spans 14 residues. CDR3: CASSPGTSVAEQYF. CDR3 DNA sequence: TGTGCCAGCAGTCCCGGGACTAGCGTGGCCGAGCAGTACTTC.

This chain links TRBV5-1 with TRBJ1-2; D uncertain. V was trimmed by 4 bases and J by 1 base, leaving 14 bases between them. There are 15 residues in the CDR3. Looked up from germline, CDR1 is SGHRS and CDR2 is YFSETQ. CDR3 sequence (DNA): TGCGCCAGCAGCCTGAGGGCGGAAGATAACTATGGCTACACCTTC. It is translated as CASSLRAEDNYGYTF.

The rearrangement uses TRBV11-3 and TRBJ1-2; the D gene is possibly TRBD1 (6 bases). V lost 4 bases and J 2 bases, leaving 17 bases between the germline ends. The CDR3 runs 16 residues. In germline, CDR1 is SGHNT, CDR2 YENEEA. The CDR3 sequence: CASSSTPGHVNYGYTF. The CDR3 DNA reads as TGTGCCAGCAGCTCGACTCCGGGACATGTGAACTATGGCTACACCTTC.

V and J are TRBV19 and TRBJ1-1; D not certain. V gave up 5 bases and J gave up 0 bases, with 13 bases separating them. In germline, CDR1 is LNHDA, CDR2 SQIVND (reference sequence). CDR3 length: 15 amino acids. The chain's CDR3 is CASSLAGSMNTEAFF. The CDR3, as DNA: TGTGCCAGTAGTCTAGCGGGGTCCATGAACACTGAAGCTTTCTTT.

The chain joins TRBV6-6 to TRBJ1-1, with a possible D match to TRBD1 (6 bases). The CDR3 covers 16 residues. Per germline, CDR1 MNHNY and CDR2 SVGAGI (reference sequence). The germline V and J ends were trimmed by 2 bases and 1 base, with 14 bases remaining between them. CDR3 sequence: CASSYGPGQRNTEAFF. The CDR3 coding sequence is TGTGCCAGCAGTTACGGCCCGGGACAACGGAACACTGAAGCTTTCTTT.

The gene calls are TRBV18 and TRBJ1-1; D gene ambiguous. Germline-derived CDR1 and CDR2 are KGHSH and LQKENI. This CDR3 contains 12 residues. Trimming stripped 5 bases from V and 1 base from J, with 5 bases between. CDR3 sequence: CASSESNTEAFF. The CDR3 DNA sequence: TGTGCCAGCTCAGAGTCGAACACTGAAGCTTTCTTT.